This T cell receptor beta chain comes out of a study of a mutant IDH1 vaccine in newly diagnosed glioma. The overall study: Each patient was administered eight vaccinations, scheduled in weeks 1, 3, 5, 7, 11, 15, 19 and 23. Treated patients had a mean age of about 40 years and a sex split that was around 60% male and about 40% female. Whole-study findings and limits: Apparently, pseudoprogression bore no relation to changes among the top peripheral T cell clonotypes.

Sample time point: week 11, during vaccination. Vaccinated patients received 300 ug of mutant IDH1 20-mer peptide per dose, with topical imiquimod. There were new WHO grade 3 or 4 astrocytomas in the donors, and these were IDH1-mutant and ATRX-lost. For this clone: Its antigen is undetermined.

Profiling relied on immunoSEQ multiplex PCR, and the TCRdb table lists in-frame clones only, not all of them. There are some 23,000 clones in the sample; just over 70% occur only once, and approximately 11% lies in the top ten. Germline V gene data show CDR1 as GTSNPN and CDR2 as SVGIG (reference sequence). V lost 3 bases, J lost 6 bases, and 12 bases lay in between. The CDR3 length is 13 residues. The sequence derives from a man aged 18 to 30 with glioma. Some clones in this sample may be carry-over from other donors' samples. The chain carries TRBV30 and TRBJ1-5, with D perhaps matching TRBD1 (5 bases). Material: peripheral blood mononuclear cells (PBMCs), obtained from a glioma patient whose treatment included an IDH1 peptide vaccine. CDR3 in amino acids: CAWSQGRAQPQHF. Here the CDR3 DNA reads TGTGCCTGGAGCCAGGGACGGGCTCAGCCCCAGCATTTT.